What follows are 24 T cell receptor beta chains derived from one specimen sequenced in a study of Ad26.COV2.S vaccination and SARS-CoV-2 variants. Measured with immunoSEQ multiplex PCR; TCRdb has only the in-frame clones, and not every one. The sample includes about 320,000 clones, around four fifths of them seen just once. The treatment was: around 19 received Ad26.COV2.S at low or high dose, single or two shots; roughly 5 received placebo; per-sample allocation not given. Following the first vaccine or placebo injection, samples were taken on day 63. Source: peripheral blood, taken in a trial of Ad26.COV2.S vaccine versus placebo. All receptors come from a person between 18 and 65 years old who received the Ad26.COV2.S COVID-19 vaccine or a placebo.

This chain joins TRBV4-1 and TRBJ1-5; 7 bases are shared with TRBD1. The CDR3 sequence is 15 residues long. Germline V CDR1 and CDR2: MGHRA, YSYEKL. J lost 4 bases, V lost 2 bases, and 5 bases had no gene match. This CDR3 is CASSQYDRVNQPQHF. The CDR3 region has the DNA TGCGCCAGCAGCCAATACGACAGGGTAAATCAGCCCCAGCATTTT.

The rearrangement links TRBV18 to TRBJ2-3; 12 positions match TRBD2. J was trimmed by 5 bases and V by 3 bases; bases with no gene match: 3. This CDR3 has 15 residues. Germline V CDR1 and CDR2: KGHSH, LQKENI. The CDR3 coding sequence is TGTGCCAGCTCACCGACTAGCGGGGGCGGAGATACGCAGTATTTT. It encodes CASSPTSGGGDTQYF. Based on the CDR3 plus reference TRBV18 and TRBJ2-3, the full variable domain is NAGVMQNPRHLVRRRGQEARLRCSPMKGHSHVYWYRQLPEEGLKFMVYLQKENIIDESGMPKERFSAEFPKEGPSILRIQQVVRGDSAAYFCASSPTSGGGDTQYFGPGTRLTVL.

This sequence joins TRBV11-3 and TRBJ2-7, with D tentatively TRBD2 (6 bases). The V and J ends lost 8 bases and 3 bases respectively, with 17 bases between them. This CDR3 comprises 14 residues. CDR1 and CDR2 from the germline V gene are SGHNT and YENEEA. CDR3 residues: CASRPGGALYEQYF. CDR3 bases: TGTGCCAGCCGTCCAGGCGGGGCCCTCTACGAGCAGTACTTC.

V usage is TRBV23-1 and J usage is TRBJ1-1; 9 nucleotides align to TRBD1. TRBV23-1 is an open reading frame whose function is uncertain. The CDR3 has 16 amino acids. V shed 4 bases, J shed 1 base, and the junction held 7 bases outside the gene matches. The CDR3 sequence is CASSLWDREKNTEAFF. CDR3 nucleotide sequence: TGCGCCAGCAGTCTTTGGGACAGGGAGAAGAACACTGAAGCTTTCTTT.

V and J are TRBV29-1 and TRBJ1-1, with no clear D. V shed 4 bases and J shed 3 bases, with 18 bases lying between them. Germline V gives CDR1 SQVTM, CDR2 ANQGSEA. This CDR3 contains 15 residues. CDR3 coding DNA: TGCAGCGTTGTTGGCCCTTCCTTCGAACACACTGAAGCTTTCTTT. Translating gives CSVVGPSFEHTEAFF.

V gene TRBV2 combines with J gene TRBJ2-4; the match to TRBD1 covers 7 bases. Germline lookup yields CDR1 SNHLY and CDR2 FYNNEI. The junction had 9 bases not matched to a gene; V was cut back by 6 bases and J by 1 base. This CDR3 has 16 amino acids. CDR3 DNA sequence: TGTGCCAGCAGGCGTGGGACAGCGCGCGCCAAAAACATTCAGTACTTC. Translation: CASRRGTARAKNIQYF.

The chain joins TRBV5-6 to TRBJ1-1; unclear D gene. Germline V gene lookup returns CDR1 SGHDT and CDR2 YYEEEE. The CDR3 consists of 15 residues. With 0 bases removed from V and 4 bases from J, the gap between germline ends came to 13 bases. CDR3: CASSLDVIGGTEAFF. The CDR3 nucleotides read TGTGCCAGCAGCTTGGACGTTATTGGAGGCACTGAAGCTTTCTTT.

The chain employs TRBV25-1 and TRBJ2-1, with TRBD2 matching over 7 bases. The junction had 6 bases not matched to a gene; V was cut back by 2 bases and J by 5 bases. Germline loops: CDR1 MGHDK, CDR2 SYGVNS. The CDR3 runs 15 residues. In DNA form, the CDR3 reads TGTGCCAGCAGTGAAAGCGGGACCTTGGACAATGAGCAGTTCTTC. As protein: CASSESGTLDNEQFF.

The table lists this clone with a count of one. The V gene is TRBV5-4, the J gene TRBJ2-3; TRBD1 or TRBD2 may be the D gene (5 bases each). This CDR3 comprises 15 residues. In germline, CDR1 is SGHNT, CDR2 YYREEE (reference sequence). Trimming pared 2 bases from V and 2 bases from J, leaving 12 bases between. This CDR3 reads CASSFEGLTTDTQYF. For the CDR3, the DNA is TGTGCCAGCAGCTTCGAGGGGCTAACCACAGATACGCAGTATTTT.

This clone occurred once. J is TRBJ1-1 and V is TRBV13; D might be TRBD1 (6 bases). Trimming removed 0 bases at V and 2 bases at J, with 13 bases between. CDR3 length equals 16 residues. Germline V lookup: CDR1 PRHDT, CDR2 FYEKMQ (reference sequence). CDR3 sequence reads: CASSLGGQHPNTEAFF. CDR3 coding DNA: TGTGCCAGCAGCTTAGGCGGACAGCACCCTAACACTGAAGCTTTCTTT. The complete variable domain, with remaining parts taken from reference TRBV13 and TRBJ1-1, reads AAGVIQSPRHLIKEKRETATLKCYPIPRHDTVYWYQQGPGQDPQFLISFYEKMQSDKGSIPDRFSAQQFSDYHSELNMSSLELGDSALYFCASSLGGQHPNTEAFFGQGTRLTVV.

The rearrangement uses TRBV4-1 and TRBJ1-2, with unresolved D. Trimming cost V 0 bases and J 8 bases, with 22 bases left between them. CDR1 MGHRA and CDR2 YSYEKL come from the germline V gene. CDR3 length equals 17 residues. This chain's CDR3 is CASSQDRAPSISGGYTF. The CDR3 nucleotides read TGCGCCAGCAGCCAAGATCGGGCCCCCTCCATATCAGGCGGCTACACCTTC.

The gene calls are TRBV10-3 and TRBJ2-5; 7 bases are a match to TRBD1. Per the germline V gene, CDR1 is ENHRY and CDR2 is SYGVKD. CDR3 size: 15 residues. V shed 5 bases, J shed 5 bases, and the junction held 11 bases outside the gene matches. CDR3: CAISTSGTVRETQYF. CDR3 bases: TGTGCCATCAGTACGTCCGGGACAGTCCGGGAGACCCAGTACTTC.

The rearrangement joins TRBV18 to TRBJ1-4; D is unresolved. Trimming cost V 1 base and J 5 bases, with 11 bases left between them. From germline, CDR1 is KGHSH and CDR2 LQKENI. This CDR3 region has 15 residues. The CDR3 region is CASSPLHAHNEKLFF. In nucleotides, the CDR3 is TGTGCCAGCTCACCACTCCACGCGCACAATGAAAAACTGTTTTTT.

V is TRBV12-3 or TRBV12-4 and J is TRBJ1-1, with TRBD1 identical over 8 bases. This CDR3 contains 11 residues. Unmatched junction bases numbered 5, after V lost 6 bases and J lost 11 bases. The CDR3 protein is CASSPTGEAFF. CDR3 bases: TGTGCCAGCAGCCCGACAGGGGAGGCTTTCTTT.

The chain joins TRBV7-2 to TRBJ2-7; 14 nucleotides align to TRBD2. The CDR3 runs to 15 residues. The junction had 6 bases not matched to a gene; V was cut back by 4 bases and J by 7 bases. Germline V gene sequence: CDR1 SGHTA, CDR2 FQGNSA. In nucleotides, the CDR3 is TGTGCCAGCAGCTCGACTAGCGGGGGGGCCGGGGAGCAGTACTTC. Amino acid sequence: CASSSTSGGAGEQYF.

The rearrangement links TRBV13 to TRBJ2-1; TRBD2 matches at 16 bases. Germline loops: CDR1 PRHDT, CDR2 FYEKMQ (reference sequence). The J segment lost 0 bases and the V segment lost 4 bases, leaving 6 bases of the junction unmatched. The length of the CDR3 is 19 residues. The DNA for the CDR3 is TGTGCCAGCAGCTCGCCGGGACTAGCGGGGGGGACCTCCTACAATGAGCAGTTCTTC. It codes for CASSSPGLAGGTSYNEQFF.

The chain has TRBV27 and TRBJ1-6; D is possibly TRBD1 (6 bases). The CDR3 has 16 residues. Germline loops: CDR1 MNHEY, CDR2 SMNVEV (reference sequence). The V end lost 1 base, the J end lost 7 bases, and 14 bases lay between the germline ends. The chain's CDR3 is CASSLWSTQGNSPLHF. In nucleotides, the CDR3 is TGTGCCAGCAGTTTATGGTCCACTCAGGGGAATTCACCCCTCCACTTT.

This clone appeared a single time. The V and J genes are TRBV5-1 and TRBJ1-5; the match to TRBD1 covers 8 bases. With 3 bases clipped from V and 7 bases from J, the junction kept 6 bases outside the gene matches. The CDR3 loop spans 14 amino acids. Germline V gene lookup returns CDR1 SGHRS and CDR2 YFSETQ. The CDR3 sequence is CASSWGQVGQPQHF. CDR3 DNA sequence: TGCGCCAGCAGCTGGGGACAGGTTGGGCAGCCCCAGCATTTT. Together with reference TRBV5-1 and TRBJ1-5, the CDR3 gives the full variable domain: KAGVTQTPRYLIKTRGQQVTLSCSPISGHRSVSWYQQTPGQGLQFLFEYFSETQRNKGNFPGRFSGRQFSNSRSEMNVSTLELGDSALYLCASSWGQVGQPQHFGDGTRLSIL.

V is TRBV18 and J is TRBJ2-1; 9 positions match TRBD1. J was trimmed by 6 bases and V by 3 bases; bases with no gene match: 6. The CDR3 is 15 amino acids. The germline V gene encodes CDR1 KGHSH and CDR2 LQKENI. The CDR3 DNA follows: TGTGCCAGCTCACCGGAGGGACAGGGATTCAATGAGCAGTTCTTC. Its protein is CASSPEGQGFNEQFF.

Details on this clone: Because the CDR3's place on the DNA is in doubt, the DNA is left out and the CDR3 is given as listed by TCRdb. This sequence joins TRBV20-1 and TRBJ1-4; no DNA check was done on the table's D call, TRBD1. The germline gives CDR1 DFQATT, CDR2 SNEGSKA (reference sequence). The CDR3 has 14 amino acids, counting both end residues. CDR3 region: CSASSGQGDEKLFF.

The chain couples TRBV6-5 to TRBJ1-1; 12 bases align to TRBD1. There are 14 residues in the CDR3. The germline V gene encodes CDR1 MNHEY and CDR2 SVGAGI. The V gene end was trimmed by 8 bases and the J gene end by 4 bases; junction bases not matched to a gene: 5. CDR3 amino acids: CASRDRGLTTEAFF. The DNA for the CDR3 is TGTGCCAGCCGGGACAGGGGGCTAACCACTGAAGCTTTCTTT.

The chain couples TRBV4-1 to TRBJ1-2; D gene ambiguous. Germline values: CDR1 MGHRA, CDR2 YSYEKL. The CDR3 extends over 15 amino acids. Trimming shortened V by 2 bases and J by 3 bases, and 13 bases separated the two germline ends. The CDR3: CASSQLGPRDYGYTF. The CDR3 DNA reads as TGCGCCAGCAGCCAACTCGGGCCCCGGGACTATGGCTACACCTTC.

This clone was seen only once. The rearrangement links TRBV7-2 to TRBJ2-1, with 9 nucleotides matching TRBD1. Per germline, CDR1 SGHTA and CDR2 FQGNSA. V lost 2 bases to trimming and J lost 0 bases; unmatched junction nucleotides: 5. This CDR3 region has 17 residues. In DNA form, the CDR3 reads TGTGCCAGCAGCTTACATACAGGGGGCAGCTCCTACAATGAGCAGTTCTTC. It encodes CASSLHTGGSSYNEQFF.

With respect to this clone: A read error may account for a junction end that differs from germline. The chain combines TRBV7-7 with TRBJ2-1, with 7 bases lining up with TRBD2. Germline V gene data show CDR1 as SSHAT and CDR2 as FNYEAQ (reference sequence). This CDR3 is 16 amino acids long. The CDR3 protein is CASSPAGTSVYNEQFF. Here the CDR3 DNA reads TGTGCTAGCAGCCCCGCCGGCACTAGCGTCTACAATGAGCAGTTCTTC.